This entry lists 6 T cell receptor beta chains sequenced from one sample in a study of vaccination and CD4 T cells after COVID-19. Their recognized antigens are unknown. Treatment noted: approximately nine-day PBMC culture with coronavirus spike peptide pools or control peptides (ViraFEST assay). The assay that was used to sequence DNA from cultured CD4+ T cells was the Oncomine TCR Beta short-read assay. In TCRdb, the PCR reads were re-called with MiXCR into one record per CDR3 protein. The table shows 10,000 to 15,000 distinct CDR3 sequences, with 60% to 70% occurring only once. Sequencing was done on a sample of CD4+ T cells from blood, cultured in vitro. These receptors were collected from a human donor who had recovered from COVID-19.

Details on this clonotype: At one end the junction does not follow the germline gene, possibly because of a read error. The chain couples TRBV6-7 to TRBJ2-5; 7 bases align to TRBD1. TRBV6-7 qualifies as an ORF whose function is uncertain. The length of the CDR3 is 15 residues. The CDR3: CAGSYSRGHQETQYF. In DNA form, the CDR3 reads TGTGCCGGCAGTTACTCGAGGGGGCACCAAGAGACCCAGTACTTC.

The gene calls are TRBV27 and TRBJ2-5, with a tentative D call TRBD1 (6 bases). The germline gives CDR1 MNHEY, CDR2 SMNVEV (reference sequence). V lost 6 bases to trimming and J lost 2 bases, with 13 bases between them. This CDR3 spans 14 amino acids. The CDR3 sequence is CASSPQGLQETQYF. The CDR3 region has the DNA TGTGCCAGCAGCCCACAGGGCTTACAAGAGACCCAGTACTTC.

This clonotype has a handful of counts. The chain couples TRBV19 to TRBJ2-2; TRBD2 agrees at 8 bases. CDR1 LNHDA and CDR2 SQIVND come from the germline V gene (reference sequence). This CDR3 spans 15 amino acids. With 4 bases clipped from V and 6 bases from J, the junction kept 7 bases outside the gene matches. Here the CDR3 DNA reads TGTGCCAGTAGTACTCGGACTAGCCCTGCCGGGGAGCTGTTTTTT. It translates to CASSTRTSPAGELFF.

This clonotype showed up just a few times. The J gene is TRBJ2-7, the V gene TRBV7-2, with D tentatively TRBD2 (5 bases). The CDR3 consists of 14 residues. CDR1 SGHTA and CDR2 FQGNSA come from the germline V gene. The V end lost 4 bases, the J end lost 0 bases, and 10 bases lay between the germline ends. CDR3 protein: CASSWSGLSYEQYF. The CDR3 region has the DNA TGTGCCAGCAGCTGGAGCGGCCTCTCCTACGAGCAGTACTTC.

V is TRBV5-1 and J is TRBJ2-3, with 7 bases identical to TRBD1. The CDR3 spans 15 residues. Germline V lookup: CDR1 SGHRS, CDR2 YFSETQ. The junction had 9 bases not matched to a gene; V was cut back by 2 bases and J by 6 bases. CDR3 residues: CASSLAAGGIDTQYF. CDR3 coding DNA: TGCGCCAGCAGCTTAGCGGCAGGGGGTATTGATACGCAGTATTTT.

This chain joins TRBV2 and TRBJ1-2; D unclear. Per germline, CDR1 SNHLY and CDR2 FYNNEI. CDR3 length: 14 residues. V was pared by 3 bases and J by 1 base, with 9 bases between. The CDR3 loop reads CASSEQGSNYGYTF. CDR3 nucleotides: TGTGCCAGCAGTGAGCAAGGAAGTAACTATGGCTACACCTTC.